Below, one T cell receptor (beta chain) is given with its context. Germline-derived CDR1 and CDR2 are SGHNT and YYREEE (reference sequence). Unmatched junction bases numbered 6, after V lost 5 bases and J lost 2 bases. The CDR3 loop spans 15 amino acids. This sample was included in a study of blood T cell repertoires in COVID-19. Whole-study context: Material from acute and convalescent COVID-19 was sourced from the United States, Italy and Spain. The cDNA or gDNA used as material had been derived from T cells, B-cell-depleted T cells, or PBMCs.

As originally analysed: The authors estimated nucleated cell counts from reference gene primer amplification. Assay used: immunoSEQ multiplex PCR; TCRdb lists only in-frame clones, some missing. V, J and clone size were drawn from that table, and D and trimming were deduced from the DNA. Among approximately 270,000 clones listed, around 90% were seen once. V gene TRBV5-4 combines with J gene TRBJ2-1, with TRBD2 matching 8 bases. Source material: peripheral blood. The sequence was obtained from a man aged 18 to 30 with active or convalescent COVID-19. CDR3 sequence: CASSTGTSAYNEQFF. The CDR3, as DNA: TGTGCCAGCAGTACCGGGACTAGTGCCTACAATGAGCAGTTCTTC.